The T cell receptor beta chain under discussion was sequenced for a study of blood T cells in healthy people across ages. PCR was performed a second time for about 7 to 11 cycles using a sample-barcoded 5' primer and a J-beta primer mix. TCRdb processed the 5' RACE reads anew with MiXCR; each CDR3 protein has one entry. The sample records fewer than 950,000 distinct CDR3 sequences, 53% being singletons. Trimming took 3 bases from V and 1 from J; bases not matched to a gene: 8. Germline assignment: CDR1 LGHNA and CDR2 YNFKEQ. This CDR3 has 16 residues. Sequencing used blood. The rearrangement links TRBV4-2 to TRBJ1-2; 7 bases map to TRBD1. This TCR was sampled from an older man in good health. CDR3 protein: CASSHRGPGGNYGYTF. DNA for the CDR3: TGTGCCAGCAGCCATAGGGGGCCAGGGGGTAACTATGGCTACACCTTC.